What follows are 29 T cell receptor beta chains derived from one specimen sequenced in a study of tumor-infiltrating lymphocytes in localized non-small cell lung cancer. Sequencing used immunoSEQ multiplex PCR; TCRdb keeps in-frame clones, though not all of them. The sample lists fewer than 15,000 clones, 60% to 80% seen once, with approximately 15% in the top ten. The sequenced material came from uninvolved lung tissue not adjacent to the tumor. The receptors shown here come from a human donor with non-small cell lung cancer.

CDR3 coding DNA: TGTGCCAGCAGGGATCCTACCTATGGCTACACCTTC. This codes for CASRDPTYGYTF. The rearrangement joins TRBV25-1 to TRBJ1-2; D not certain. Germline lookup yields CDR1 MGHDK and CDR2 SYGVNS. V was shortened by 6 bases and J by 4 bases, with 9 bases between the two germline ends. There are 12 residues in the CDR3.

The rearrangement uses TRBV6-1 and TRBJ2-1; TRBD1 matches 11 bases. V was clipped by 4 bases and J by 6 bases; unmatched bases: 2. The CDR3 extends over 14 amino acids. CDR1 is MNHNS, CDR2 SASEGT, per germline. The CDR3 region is CASSGGTGGNEQFF. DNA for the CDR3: TGTGCCAGCAGTGGAGGGACAGGGGGCAATGAGCAGTTCTTC.

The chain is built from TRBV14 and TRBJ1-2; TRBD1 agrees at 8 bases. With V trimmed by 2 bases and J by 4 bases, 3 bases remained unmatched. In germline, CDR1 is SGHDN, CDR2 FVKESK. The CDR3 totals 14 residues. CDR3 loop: CASSQTGGGYGYTF. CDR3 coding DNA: TGTGCCAGCAGCCAAACAGGGGGTGGCTATGGCTACACCTTC.

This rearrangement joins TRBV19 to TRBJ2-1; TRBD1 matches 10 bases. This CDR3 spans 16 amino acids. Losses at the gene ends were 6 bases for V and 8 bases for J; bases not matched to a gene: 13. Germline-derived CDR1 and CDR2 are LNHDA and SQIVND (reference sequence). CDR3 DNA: TGTGCCAGTAGCAGAACAAGGGACAGGGGATGGGATGAGCAGTTCTTC. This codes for CASSRTRDRGWDEQFF.

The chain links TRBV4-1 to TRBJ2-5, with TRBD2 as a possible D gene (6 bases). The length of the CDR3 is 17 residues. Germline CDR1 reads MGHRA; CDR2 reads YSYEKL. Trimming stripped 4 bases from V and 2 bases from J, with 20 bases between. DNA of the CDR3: TGCGCCAGCAGCCCGGGGGTAGGCCCCTCGAGTCAAGAGACCCAGTACTTC. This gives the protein CASSPGVGPSSQETQYF.

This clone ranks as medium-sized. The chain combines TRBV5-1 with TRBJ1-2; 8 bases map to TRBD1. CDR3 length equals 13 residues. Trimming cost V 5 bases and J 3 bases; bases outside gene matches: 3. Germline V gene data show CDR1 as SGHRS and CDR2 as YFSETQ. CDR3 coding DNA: TGCGCCAGCAGGGCGGGACAGGACTATGGCTACACCTTC. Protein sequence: CASRAGQDYGYTF.

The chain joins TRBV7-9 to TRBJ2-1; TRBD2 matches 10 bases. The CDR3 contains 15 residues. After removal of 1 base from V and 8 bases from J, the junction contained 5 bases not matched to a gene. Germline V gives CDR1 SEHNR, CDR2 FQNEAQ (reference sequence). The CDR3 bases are TGTGCCAGCAGCTTAGGAGCGGGGGGGCCCGATGAGCAGTTCTTC. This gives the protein CASSLGAGGPDEQFF.

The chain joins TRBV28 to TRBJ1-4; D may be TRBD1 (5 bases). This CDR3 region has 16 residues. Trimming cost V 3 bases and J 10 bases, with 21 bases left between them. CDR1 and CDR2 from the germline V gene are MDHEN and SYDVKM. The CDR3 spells CASSFKLGGDRGKLFF. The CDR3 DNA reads TGTGCCAGCAGTTTTAAGCTCGGCGGGGATAGGGGAAAACTGTTTTTT.

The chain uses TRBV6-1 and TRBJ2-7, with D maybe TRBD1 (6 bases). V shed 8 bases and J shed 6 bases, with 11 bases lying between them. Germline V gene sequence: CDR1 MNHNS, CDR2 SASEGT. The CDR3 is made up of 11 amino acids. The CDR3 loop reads CASQQGSEQYF. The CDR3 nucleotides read TGTGCCAGCCAACAGGGCTCCGAGCAGTACTTC.

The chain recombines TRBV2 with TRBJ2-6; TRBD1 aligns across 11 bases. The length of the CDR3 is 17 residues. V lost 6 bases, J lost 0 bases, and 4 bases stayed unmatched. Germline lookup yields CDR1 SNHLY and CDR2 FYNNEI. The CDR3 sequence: CASRTGTGGSGANVLTF. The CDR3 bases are TGTGCCAGCAGGACCGGGACAGGGGGCTCTGGGGCCAACGTCCTGACTTTC.

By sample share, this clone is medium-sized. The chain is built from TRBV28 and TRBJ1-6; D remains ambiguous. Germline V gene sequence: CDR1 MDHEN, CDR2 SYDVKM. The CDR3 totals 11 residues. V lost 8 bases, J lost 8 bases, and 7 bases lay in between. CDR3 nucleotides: TGTGCCAGCGGGTTTGATTCACCCCTCCACTTT. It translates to CASGFDSPLHF.

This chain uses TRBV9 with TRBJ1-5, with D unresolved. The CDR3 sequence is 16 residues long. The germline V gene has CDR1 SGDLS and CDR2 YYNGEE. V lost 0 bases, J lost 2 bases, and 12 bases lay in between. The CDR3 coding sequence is TGTGCCAGCAGCGTAGATTTGGCAGATGGCAATCAGCCCCAGCATTTT. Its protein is CASSVDLADGNQPQHF.

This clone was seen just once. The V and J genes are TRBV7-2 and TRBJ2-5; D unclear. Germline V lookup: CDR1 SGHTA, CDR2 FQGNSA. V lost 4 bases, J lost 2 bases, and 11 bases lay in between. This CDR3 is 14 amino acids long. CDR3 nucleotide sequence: TGTGCCAGCAGCTACCCCGGAGCTCAAGAGACCCAGTACTTC. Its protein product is CASSYPGAQETQYF. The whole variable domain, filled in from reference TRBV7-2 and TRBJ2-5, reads GAGVSQSPSNKVTEKGKDVELRCDPISGHTALYWYRQSLGQGLEFLIYFQGNSAPDKSGLPSDRFSAERTGGSVSTLTIQRTQQEDSAVYLCASSYPGAQETQYFGPGTRLLVL.

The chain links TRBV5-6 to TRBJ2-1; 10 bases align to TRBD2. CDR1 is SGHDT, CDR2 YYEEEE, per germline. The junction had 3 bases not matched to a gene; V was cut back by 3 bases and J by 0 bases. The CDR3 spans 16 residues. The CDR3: CASSWRLAGSYNEQFF. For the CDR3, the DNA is TGTGCCAGCAGCTGGAGACTAGCGGGCTCCTACAATGAGCAGTTCTTC.

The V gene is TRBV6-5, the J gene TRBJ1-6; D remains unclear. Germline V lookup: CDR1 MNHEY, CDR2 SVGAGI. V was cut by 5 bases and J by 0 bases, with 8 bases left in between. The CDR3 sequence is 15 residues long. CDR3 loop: CASSPSSSYNSPLHF. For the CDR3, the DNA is TGTGCCAGCAGTCCAAGTAGCTCCTATAATTCACCCCTCCACTTT.

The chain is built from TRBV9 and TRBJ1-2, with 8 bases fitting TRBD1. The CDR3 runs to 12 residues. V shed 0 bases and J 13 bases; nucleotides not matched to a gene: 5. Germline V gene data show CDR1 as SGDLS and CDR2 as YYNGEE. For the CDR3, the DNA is TGTGCCAGCAGCGTAGGACAGGGGCCTTCCACCTTC. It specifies CASSVGQGPSTF.

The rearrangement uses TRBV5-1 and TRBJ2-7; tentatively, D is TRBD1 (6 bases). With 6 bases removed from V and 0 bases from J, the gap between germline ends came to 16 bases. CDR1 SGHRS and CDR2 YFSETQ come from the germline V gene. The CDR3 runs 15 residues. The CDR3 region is CASMRQQGHSYEQYF. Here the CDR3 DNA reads TGCGCCAGCATGCGACAACAGGGTCACTCCTACGAGCAGTACTTC.

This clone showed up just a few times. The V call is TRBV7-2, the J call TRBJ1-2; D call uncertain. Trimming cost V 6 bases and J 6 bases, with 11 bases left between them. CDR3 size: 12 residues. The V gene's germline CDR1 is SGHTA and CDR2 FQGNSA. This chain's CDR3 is CASSERSHGYTF. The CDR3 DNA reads TGTGCCAGCAGTGAGCGATCGCATGGCTACACCTTC.

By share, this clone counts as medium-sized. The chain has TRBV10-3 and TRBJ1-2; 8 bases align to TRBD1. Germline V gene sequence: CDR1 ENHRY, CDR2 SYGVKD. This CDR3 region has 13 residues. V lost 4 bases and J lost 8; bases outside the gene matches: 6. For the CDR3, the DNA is TGTGCCATCAGTGGCGGACAGGGTGGAGGCTACACCTTC. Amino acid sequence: CAISGGQGGGYTF.

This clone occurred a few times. CDR3: CASRPTQGNTGELFF. In DNA form, the CDR3 reads TGTGCCAGCAGGCCTACACAGGGGAACACCGGGGAGCTGTTTTTT. The rearrangement links TRBV28 to TRBJ2-2; tentative D call: TRBD1 (6 bases). Germline values: CDR1 MDHEN, CDR2 SYDVKM. Deletions cut 6 bases from V and 1 base from J, with 12 bases between. The CDR3 has 15 residues.

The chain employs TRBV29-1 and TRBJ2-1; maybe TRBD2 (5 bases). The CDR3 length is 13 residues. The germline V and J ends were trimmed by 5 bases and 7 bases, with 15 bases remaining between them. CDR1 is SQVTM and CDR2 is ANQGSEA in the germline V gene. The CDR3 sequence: CSVSNPSGNEQFF. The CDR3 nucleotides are TGCAGCGTTTCCAACCCCTCGGGGAATGAGCAGTTCTTC.

CDR3 sequence: CAWRAAGAYQETQYF. Here the CDR3 DNA reads TGTGCCTGGAGAGCAGCGGGGGCGTACCAAGAGACCCAGTACTTC. The chain links TRBV30 to TRBJ2-5, with TRBD2 identical over 8 bases. The V segment lost 3 bases and the J segment 0 bases; nucleotides outside the gene matches: 6. Germline V CDR1 and CDR2: GTSNPN, SVGIG (reference sequence). CDR3 length: 15 amino acids. The entire variable domain, with the rest obtained from reference TRBV30 and TRBJ2-5, is as follows: SQTIHQWPATLVQPVGSPLSLECTVEGTSNPNLYWYRQAAGRGLQLLFYSVGIGQISSEVPQNLSASRPQDRQFILSSKKLLLSDSGFYLCAWRAAGAYQETQYFGPGTRLLVL.

CDR3 DNA sequence: TGTGCCAGCAGCCTCCCGGGACCCGCTTGGGAGCAGTACTTC. The encoded protein is CASSLPGPAWEQYF. J is TRBJ2-7 and V is TRBV14; perhaps D is TRBD1 or TRBD2 (5 bases each). V was pared by 4 bases and J by 7 bases, with 17 bases between. This CDR3 contains 14 residues. From germline, CDR1 is SGHDN and CDR2 FVKESK.

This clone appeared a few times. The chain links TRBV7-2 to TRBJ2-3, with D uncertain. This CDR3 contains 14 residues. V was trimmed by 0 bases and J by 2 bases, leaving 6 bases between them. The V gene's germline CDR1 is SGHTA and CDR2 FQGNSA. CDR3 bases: TGTGCCAGCAGCTTAGCGGCTACCACAGATACGCAGTATTTT. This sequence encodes CASSLAATTDTQYF.

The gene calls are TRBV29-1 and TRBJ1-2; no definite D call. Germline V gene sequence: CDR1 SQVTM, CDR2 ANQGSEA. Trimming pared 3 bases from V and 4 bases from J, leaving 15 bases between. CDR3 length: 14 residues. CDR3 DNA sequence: TGCAGCGTTGACCCAGTACTAACTTCCTATGGCTACACCTTC. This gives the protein CSVDPVLTSYGYTF.

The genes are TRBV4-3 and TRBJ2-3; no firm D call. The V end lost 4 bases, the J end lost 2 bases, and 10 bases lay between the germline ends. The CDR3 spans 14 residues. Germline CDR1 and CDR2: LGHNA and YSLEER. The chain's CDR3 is CASSPRHNTDTQYF. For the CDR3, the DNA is TGCGCCAGCAGCCCACGTCATAACACAGATACGCAGTATTTT.

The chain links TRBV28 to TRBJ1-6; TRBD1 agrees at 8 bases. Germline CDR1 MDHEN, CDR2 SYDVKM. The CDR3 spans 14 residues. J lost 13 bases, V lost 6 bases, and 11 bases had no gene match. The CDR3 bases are TGTGCCAGCAGACCTGACAGGGGTCCTCTGCCCCTCCACTTT. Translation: CASRPDRGPLPLHF.

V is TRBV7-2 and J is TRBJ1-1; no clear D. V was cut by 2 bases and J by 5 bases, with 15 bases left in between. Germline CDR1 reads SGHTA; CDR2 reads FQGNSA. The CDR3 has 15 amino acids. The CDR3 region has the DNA TGTGCCAGCAGCTTATCGGGTGATACTCGGACTGAAGCTTTCTTT. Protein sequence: CASSLSGDTRTEAFF.

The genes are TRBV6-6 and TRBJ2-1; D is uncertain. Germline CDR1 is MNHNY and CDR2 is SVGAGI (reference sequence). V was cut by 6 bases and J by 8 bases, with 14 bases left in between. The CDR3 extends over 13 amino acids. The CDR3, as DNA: TGTGCCAGCAGGTGGGAAACGACCGATGAGCAGTTCTTC. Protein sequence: CASRWETTDEQFF.